This T cell receptor (beta chain) stems from a study of T cell responses to AZD1222 COVID-19 vaccine. About the research overall: Pooled together were second doses at about 4 or about 12 weeks. Broader study findings: Repertoire sampling occurred only after the peak T cell response.

TCRdb's copy holds only in-frame clones and misses some; the assay was immunoSEQ multiplex PCR. The top ten clones hold 4.5% to 6.5% of a sample with some 140,000 clones, 80% to 90% of them seen once. Turning to this clone: Its antigen is still unknown.

The CDR3 runs 17 residues. Trimming took off 0 bases at V and 0 bases at J, with 13 bases between the two ends. CDR1 and CDR2 from the germline V gene are MRHNA and SNTAGT. V gene TRBV6-4 combines with J gene TRBJ2-3, with D possibly being TRBD2 (5 bases). The receptor's source is an adult in good health. Here the sequenced sample was peripheral blood, taken on day 0 of AZD1222 vaccination. CDR3 sequence (DNA): TGTGCCAGCAGTGACTCAAGGAACGGAGGTAGCACAGATACGCAGTATTTT. It yields the protein CASSDSRNGGSTDTQYF.